The 26 T cell receptor beta chains presented below share a single source sample, sequenced in a study of blood T cell repertoires in COVID-19. Method: immunoSEQ multiplex PCR; TCRdb's copy keeps in-frame clones and lacks some. The data contain around 60,000 clones, approximately 86% of them seen just once; the ten biggest clones take up 3.5%. The specimen was peripheral blood. The receptors stem from a man over 45 with active COVID-19.

V is TRBV5-1 and J is TRBJ1-4; maybe TRBD1 (5 bases). The germline V gene has CDR1 SGHRS and CDR2 YFSETQ. Trimming shortened V by 1 base and J by 7 bases, and 17 bases separated the two germline ends. CDR3 size: 16 residues. For the CDR3, the DNA is TGCGCCAGCAGCTTGTCGGCAGGGTTGGTTCGTGAAAAACTGTTTTTT. Its translation is CASSLSAGLVREKLFF.

The CDR3, as DNA: TGTGCCAGCAGTGCCACTGGCGGGGGGGGAGATACGCAGTATTTT. Translation: CASSATGGGGDTQYF. The J gene is TRBJ2-3, the V gene TRBV2, with 9 bases lining up with TRBD2. Germline loops: CDR1 SNHLY, CDR2 FYNNEI. CDR3 size: 15 residues. J was trimmed by 5 bases and V by 4 bases; bases with no gene match: 7.

This clone has a handful of counts. The V gene is TRBV5-1, the J gene TRBJ2-1; 11 bases are a match to TRBD2. The trim removed 6 bases at V and 6 bases at J, leaving 5 bases unmatched. The V gene's germline CDR1 is SGHRS and CDR2 YFSETQ. The CDR3 consists of 14 residues. CDR3 sequence (DNA): TGCGCCAGCACAGGGACTAGCGGACGCAATGAGCAGTTCTTC. It translates to CASTGTSGRNEQFF.

V is TRBV4-3 and J is TRBJ2-1; D is perhaps TRBD2 (6 bases). The CDR3 consists of 16 residues. The germline V and J ends were trimmed by 4 bases and 0 bases, with 13 bases remaining between them. CDR1 LGHNA and CDR2 YSLEER come from the germline V gene. The CDR3 DNA reads as TGCGCCAGCAGCCGGGACGGGGGAGTCTCCTACAATGAGCAGTTCTTC. Translation gives CASSRDGGVSYNEQFF.

In nucleotides, the CDR3 is TGTGCCAGTAGCCACGACAGCGGGGAGCTGTTTTTT. It codes for CASSHDSGELFF. The genes are TRBV19 and TRBJ2-2; D might be TRBD1 (5 bases). Germline assignment: CDR1 LNHDA and CDR2 SQIVND (reference sequence). Trimming left V 6 bases short and J 7 bases short, with 9 bases between. There are 12 residues in the CDR3.

The chain uses TRBV5-1 and TRBJ1-1; D call uncertain. V lost 0 bases to trimming and J lost 1 base, with 7 bases between them. The CDR3 covers 14 residues. Germline V CDR1 and CDR2: SGHRS, YFSETQ. CDR3 in DNA: TGCGCCAGCAGCTTGGACAGTCAGAACACTGAAGCTTTCTTT. Its translation is CASSLDSQNTEAFF.

The chain joins TRBV5-6 to TRBJ2-7, with 8 bases aligning to TRBD2. CDR1 is SGHDT, CDR2 YYEEEE, per germline. The V gene end was trimmed by 0 bases and the J gene end by 5 bases; junction bases not matched to a gene: 7. This CDR3 has 15 residues. The CDR3 loop is CASSLVTAGENEQYF. The CDR3 nucleotides are TGTGCCAGCAGCTTGGTGACAGCGGGGGAGAACGAGCAGTACTTC. Full variable domain (rest looked up from reference TRBV5-6 and TRBJ2-7): DAGVTQSPTHLIKTRGQQVTLRCSPKSGHDTVSWYQQALGQGPQFIFQYYEEEERQRGNFPDRFSGHQFPNYSSELNVNALLLGDSALYLCASSLVTAGENEQYFGPGTRLTVT.

This clone has a handful of counts. The chain couples TRBV28 to TRBJ2-7; a weak D match, TRBD2 (5 bases). This CDR3 contains 13 residues. Germline lookup yields CDR1 MDHEN and CDR2 SYDVKM. Deletions cut 5 bases from V and 2 bases from J, with 10 bases between. CDR3 residues: CASSPAGTYEQYF. The CDR3 nucleotides are TGTGCCAGCAGTCCTGCGGGTACCTACGAGCAGTACTTC. The whole variable domain, filled in from reference TRBV28 and TRBJ2-7, reads DVKVTQSSRYLVKRTGEKVFLECVQDMDHENMFWYRQDPGLGLRLIYFSYDVKMKEKGDIPEGYSVSREKKERFSLILESASTNQTSMYLCASSPAGTYEQYFGPGTRLTVT.

The rearrangement joins TRBV20-1 to TRBJ1-1; D ambiguous. From germline, CDR1 is DFQATT and CDR2 SNEGSKA (reference sequence). V was clipped by 6 bases and J by 11 bases, with 10 bases between them. This CDR3 region has 9 residues. The DNA of the CDR3 is TGCAGTGCCTATAGTTGGGCTTTCTTT. Residues: CSAYSWAFF.

V gene TRBV19 combines with J gene TRBJ2-2; possible D gene TRBD2, 5 bases. The germline V and J ends were trimmed by 6 bases and 7 bases, with 9 bases remaining between them. This CDR3 region has 12 residues. Germline CDR1 and CDR2: LNHDA and SQIVND (reference sequence). The CDR3 DNA is TGTGCCAGTAGCCTGGGAGTCGGGGAGCTGTTTTTT. Translation gives CASSLGVGELFF.

This clone was counted once. The chain carries TRBV5-5 and TRBJ2-7, with D perhaps TRBD1 (5 bases). Germline CDR1 reads SGHKS; CDR2 reads YYEKEE (reference sequence). Trimming took 2 bases from V and 2 from J, leaving 8 bases between them. This CDR3 contains 13 residues. CDR3 coding DNA: TGTGCCAGCAGCTTCACAGGTACCTACGAGCAGTACTTC. Protein product: CASSFTGTYEQYF.

A few counts support this clone. The rearrangement uses TRBV19 and TRBJ1-6; possible D gene TRBD1, 6 bases. CDR3 length: 14 residues. Trimming removed 4 bases from V and 9 bases from J, with 13 bases in between. The germline V gene encodes CDR1 LNHDA and CDR2 SQIVND (reference sequence). The CDR3 loop is CASSTLQGSSPLHF. The CDR3 bases are TGTGCCAGTAGTACCCTCCAGGGGTCTTCACCCCTCCACTTT.

V and J are TRBV10-3 and TRBJ1-6; D might be TRBD1 (6 bases). V was shortened by 6 bases and J by 7 bases, with 13 bases between the two germline ends. Germline V CDR1 and CDR2: ENHRY, SYGVKD. The CDR3 has 14 amino acids. The CDR3, as DNA: TGTGCCATCAGGATACAGGGAGGGAATTCACCCCTCCACTTT. Its protein product is CAIRIQGGNSPLHF.

The CDR3: CASSIRPGGEKLFF. DNA of the CDR3: TGTGCCAGTAGTATCCGCCCCGGAGGTGAAAAACTGTTTTTT. This sequence joins TRBV19 and TRBJ1-4; no definite D call. This CDR3 spans 14 amino acids. Germline V CDR1 and CDR2: LNHDA, SQIVND (reference sequence). Between the trimmed V and J ends, which lost 3 bases and 7 bases, there was a span of 12 bases.

The V and J genes are TRBV5-1 and TRBJ2-1, with D perhaps TRBD1 (6 bases). Trimming removed 2 bases from V and 0 bases from J, with 6 bases in between. CDR1 and CDR2 from the germline V gene are SGHRS and YFSETQ. The CDR3 consists of 14 residues. The CDR3: CASSLGGSYNEQFF. In nucleotides, the CDR3 is TGCGCCAGCAGCTTAGGGGGCTCCTACAATGAGCAGTTCTTC.

The chain is built from TRBV3-1 (or the pseudogene TRBV3-2) and TRBJ2-7; D possibly corresponds to TRBD1 (5 bases). The CDR3 sequence is 14 residues long. CDR1 is LGHDT and CDR2 is YNNKEL in the germline V gene (reference sequence). The V end was cut by 4 bases, the J end by 5 bases, with 15 bases between. The CDR3 loop is CASSPSHRKNEQYF. The CDR3 nucleotides are TGTGCCAGCAGCCCCTCGCACAGGAAAAACGAGCAGTACTTC.

V gene TRBV28 combines with J gene TRBJ1-3, with D possibly being TRBD1 (6 bases). This CDR3 is 16 amino acids long. Germline lookup yields CDR1 MDHEN and CDR2 SYDVKM. V gave up 6 bases and J gave up 2 bases, with 17 bases separating them. The CDR3: CASSPRSGATGNTIYF. The CDR3 coding sequence is TGTGCCAGCAGCCCCCGTTCAGGGGCAACTGGAAACACCATATATTTT.

The V and J genes are TRBV7-2 and TRBJ2-7; TRBD1 aligns across 8 bases. The CDR3 covers 13 residues. Germline values: CDR1 SGHTA, CDR2 FQGNSA. J gave up 7 bases and V 4 bases, and 6 bases lay outside the gene matches. CDR3 in amino acids: CASSSRTGMEQYF. The CDR3 nucleotides are TGTGCCAGCAGCTCCCGGACAGGGATGGAGCAGTACTTC.

The chain links TRBV3-1 (or the pseudogene TRBV3-2) to TRBJ1-5, with TRBD1 identical over 8 bases. Germline trimming cut 4 bases from V and 0 bases from J; bases unmatched to any gene: 5. The CDR3 contains 16 residues. Germline loops: CDR1 LGHDT, CDR2 YNNKEL (reference sequence). The CDR3 reads CASSPSTGVSNQPQHF. CDR3 nucleotides: TGTGCCAGCAGCCCCTCGACAGGGGTTAGCAATCAGCCCCAGCATTTT.

This chain joins TRBV9 and TRBJ2-1; D may be TRBD2 (5 bases). Trimming stripped 0 bases from V and 4 bases from J, with 11 bases between. Germline assignment: CDR1 SGDLS and CDR2 YYNGEE. CDR3 length: 15 residues. Here the CDR3 DNA reads TGTGCCAGCAGCGTAGATAGAGCGGAGTACAATGAGCAGTTCTTC. Translation gives CASSVDRAEYNEQFF.

The table lists this clone with a count of one. The same CDR3 is also encoded by other DNA sequences in this sample. This chain joins TRBV18 and TRBJ2-7, with D maybe TRBD1 (6 bases). Germline CDR1 reads KGHSH; CDR2 reads LQKENI. V was clipped by 5 bases and J by 3 bases, with 8 bases between them. The CDR3 consists of 12 residues. The CDR3 region has the DNA TGTGCCAGCTCAAGACAGGTCTACGAGCAGTACTTC. Its protein is CASSRQVYEQYF.

The chain recombines TRBV3-1 (or the pseudogene TRBV3-2) with TRBJ1-3; no firm D call. Germline CDR1 LGHDT, CDR2 YNNKEL (reference sequence). The V end was cut by 3 bases, the J end by 2 bases, with 5 bases between. This CDR3 spans 13 amino acids. In nucleotides, the CDR3 is TGTGCCAGCAGCCACCAGGCTGGAAACACCATATATTTT. It yields the protein CASSHQAGNTIYF.

The rearrangement links TRBV4-1 to TRBJ2-3, with 7 bases fitting TRBD1. Germline V CDR1 and CDR2: MGHRA, YSYEKL. CDR3 length equals 13 residues. V shed 4 bases, J shed 4 bases, and the junction held 2 bases outside the gene matches. The chain's CDR3 is CASSRQGSDTQYF. The CDR3 region has the DNA TGCGCCAGCAGCCGACAGGGCTCAGATACGCAGTATTTT.

This sequence joins TRBV3-1 (or the pseudogene TRBV3-2) and TRBJ1-5; the D is unclear. Germline V gene lookup returns CDR1 LGHDT and CDR2 YNNKEL (reference sequence). V was shortened by 2 bases and J by 0 bases, with 14 bases between the two germline ends. This CDR3 has 17 amino acids. The CDR3 loop is CASSQPPLTPSNQPQHF. The CDR3 DNA follows: TGTGCCAGCAGCCAACCCCCCCTGACACCTAGCAATCAGCCCCAGCATTTT.

The gene calls are TRBV25-1 and TRBJ1-6; D is undetermined. CDR3 length equals 15 residues. Germline values: CDR1 MGHDK, CDR2 SYGVNS. Deletions cut 8 bases from V and 0 bases from J, with 11 bases between. The CDR3, as DNA: TGTGCCAGCGTCGACCGGGGCTCCTATAATTCACCCCTCCACTTT. It specifies CASVDRGSYNSPLHF.

The genes are TRBV6-5 and TRBJ1-1; D perhaps matches TRBD1 (6 bases). Germline-derived CDR1 and CDR2 are MNHEY and SVGAGI. The CDR3 runs 14 residues. The V end was cut by 6 bases, the J end by 6 bases, with 17 bases between. The CDR3 loop reads CASSSTGTNAEAFF. The CDR3 DNA reads as TGTGCCAGCAGCTCGACAGGTACCAACGCTGAAGCTTTCTTT.